This TCR beta chain comes out of a study of blood T cell repertoires in COVID-19. About the study: The analysed material was cDNA or gDNA that came from T cells, B-cell-depleted T cells, or PBMCs.

Clones were read by immunoSEQ multiplex PCR, and TCRdb kept only the in-frame ones, dropping some. The sample includes around 110,000 clones, around nine tenths seen only once; the top ten take 4% to 5%. This TCR came from a man in his forties with acute or convalescent COVID-19. Sequenced input: peripheral blood.

CDR3 in DNA: TGTGCCAGTAGTTCTAACGGTCGAAACACCATATATTTT. It translates to CASSSNGRNTIYF. The chain combines TRBV19 with TRBJ1-3; no clear D gene. The germline V gene has CDR1 LNHDA and CDR2 SQIVND (reference sequence). The CDR3 has 13 amino acids. Trimming left V 5 bases short and J 5 bases short, with 10 bases between.